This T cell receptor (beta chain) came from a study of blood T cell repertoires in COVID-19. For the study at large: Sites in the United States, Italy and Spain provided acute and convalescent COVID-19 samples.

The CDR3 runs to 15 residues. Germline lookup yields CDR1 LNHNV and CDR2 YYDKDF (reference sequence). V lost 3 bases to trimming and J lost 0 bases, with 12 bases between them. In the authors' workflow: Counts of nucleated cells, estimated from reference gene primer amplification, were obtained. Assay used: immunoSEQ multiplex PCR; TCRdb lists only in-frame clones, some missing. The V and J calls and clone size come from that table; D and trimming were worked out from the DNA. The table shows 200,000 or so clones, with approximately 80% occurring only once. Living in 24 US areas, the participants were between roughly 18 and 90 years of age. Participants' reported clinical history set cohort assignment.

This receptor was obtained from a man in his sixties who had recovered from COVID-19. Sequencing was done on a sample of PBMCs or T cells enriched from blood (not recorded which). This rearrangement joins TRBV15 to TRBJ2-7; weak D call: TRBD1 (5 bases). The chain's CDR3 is CATSSITGVSYEQYF. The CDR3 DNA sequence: TGTGCCACCAGCAGTATTACAGGCGTCTCCTACGAGCAGTACTTC.